These T cell receptor beta chains were read from a single sample in a study of monozygotic twins with inflammatory bowel disease. TCRdb processed the 5' RACE reads again and assigns one entry to each CDR3 protein, with no DNA. The table for this sample gives about 380,000 distinct CDR3 sequences. The sample was blood. These receptors were obtained from a human donor with ulcerative colitis or Crohn's disease, or a healthy co-twin of an affected twin (not recorded which). Both conserved end residues are part of each CDR3.

cdr3_aa | j_call | v_call
CASSLDEGTYEQYF | TRBJ2-7 | TRBV12-3/TRBV12-4
CASSFGGDLNQPQHF | TRBJ1-5 | TRBV12-3/TRBV12-4
CASSQYRTSGDKETQYF | TRBJ2-5 | TRBV3-1
CASSLAGMYNEQFF | TRBJ2-1 | TRBV5-1
CASSQETGYTEAFF | TRBJ1-1 | TRBV4-3
CAVLRDNYGYTF | TRBJ1-2 | TRBV12-3/TRBV12-4
CATSETSTDTQYF | TRBJ2-3 | TRBV24-1
CASSTQPRNTEAFF | TRBJ1-1 | TRBV7-2
CASSQARGNNSPLHF | TRBJ1-6 | TRBV4-3
CASSYLRTANYGYTF | TRBJ1-2 | TRBV6-5
CASSEWRNQPQHF | TRBJ1-5 | TRBV6-1
CASSQQTGFQPQHF | TRBJ1-5 | TRBV4-1
CASSGTLTGTKNSYEQYF | TRBJ2-7 | TRBV6-1
CASSSSADTQYF | TRBJ2-3 | TRBV7-9
CASSRGNSGSYNEQFF | TRBJ2-1 | TRBV5-1
CASSPEQGLGGYTF | TRBJ1-2 | TRBV5-1
CASSPHDSDSPLHF | TRBJ1-6 | TRBV12-3/TRBV12-4
CASSLIGLAGGVSETQYF | TRBJ2-5 | TRBV7-6
CATSRGPPAGGTTDTQYF | TRBJ2-3 | TRBV15
CASSLSGKETQYF | TRBJ2-5 | TRBV5-1
CASSATRNQPQHF | TRBJ1-5 | TRBV7-2
CASSRDGPYGYTF | TRBJ1-2 | TRBV12-3/TRBV12-4
CASSTGQVDNEQFF | TRBJ2-1 | TRBV5-1
CASILSGGTEAFF | TRBJ1-1 | TRBV25-1
CSARIDYNEQFF | TRBJ2-1 | TRBV20-1
CASSNPHGAGWTPLHF | TRBJ1-6 | TRBV2
CASMQVPNHYEQYF | TRBJ2-7 | TRBV12-3/TRBV12-4
CASSPHSPGDSNSPLHF | TRBJ1-6 | TRBV27
CASAASGANVLTF | TRBJ2-6 | TRBV12-5
CASSSRRQRDTDTQYF | TRBJ2-3 | TRBV12-3/TRBV12-4
CASTGRRYEQYF | TRBJ2-7 | TRBV19